The next 25 T cell receptor beta chains were all read from a single sample in a study of T cells in Graves' hyperthyroidism and ophthalmopathy. Amplified TCR beta CDR3 regions derived from RNA transcripts. HTBI primers were used for first-round RT-PCR of the TCR CDR3. MiXCR was run by TCRdb on the multiplex PCR reads, yielding one entry per CDR3 protein. The table has around 270,000 distinct CDR3 sequences, roughly a fifth seen once. The sample comprised blood. The source of these receptors is a man between 45 and 60 years old with Graves' ophthalmopathy.

This clonotype was recorded at least ten times. The rearrangement uses TRBV20-1 and TRBJ2-5; the D call may be TRBD1 or TRBD2 (6 bases each). Trimming cost V 1 base and J 2 bases, with 11 bases left between them. The CDR3 is 14 amino acids. Germline V gene lookup returns CDR1 DFQATT and CDR2 SNEGSKA (reference sequence). DNA for the CDR3: TGCAGTGCTAGAGGATGGGGGGCTCAAGAGACCCAGTACTTC. It translates to CSARGWGAQETQYF.

On this clonotype: It may be a read error: a sequence one base away is much more abundant. CDR3 protein: CATSGTGTGGRRTGELFF. CDR3 nucleotides: TGTGCCACCAGTGGTACAGGGACGGGCGGGAGGCGAACCGGGGAGCTGTTTTTT. The chain links TRBV24-1 to TRBJ2-2, with 8 bases fitting TRBD2. Germline V gene data show CDR1 as KGHDR and CDR2 as SFDVKD. CDR3 length equals 18 residues. Trimming removed 5 bases from V and 5 bases from J; junction bases left unmatched: 15.

This clonotype was observed at least ten times. The CDR3 protein is CASSLDLGAEEYF. The CDR3 bases are TGTGCCAGCAGCTTAGATCTTGGGGCAGAAGAGTACTTC. The V gene is TRBV11-2, the J gene TRBJ2-7; possibly TRBD1 for D (5 bases). Germline V gene sequence: CDR1 SGHAT, CDR2 FQNNGV. This CDR3 comprises 13 residues. V was cut by 0 bases and J by 11 bases, with 14 bases left in between. Combining the CDR3 with reference TRBV11-2 and TRBJ2-7 gives the whole variable domain EAGVAQSPRYKIIEKRQSVAFWCNPISGHATLYWYQQILGQGPKLLIQFQNNGVVDDSQLPKDRFSAERLKGVDSTLKIQPAKLEDSAVYLCASSLDLGAEEYFGPGTRLTVT.

V is TRBV20-1 and J is TRBJ2-1, with D unclear. The CDR3 runs to 14 residues. Trimming shortened V by 3 bases and J by 10 bases, and 19 bases separated the two germline ends. The germline V gene encodes CDR1 DFQATT and CDR2 SNEGSKA (reference sequence). The CDR3 loop is CSASTGPGANEQFF. CDR3 DNA sequence: TGCAGTGCTAGTACCGGTCCCGGAGCAAACGAGCAGTTCTTC.

At least ten counts were recorded for this clonotype. This chain uses TRBV7-9 with TRBJ1-6; no definite D call. CDR3 size: 12 residues. Germline-derived CDR1 and CDR2 are SEHNR and FQNEAQ (reference sequence). V was cut by 3 bases and J by 8 bases, with 5 bases left in between. As DNA, the CDR3 is TGTGCCAGCAGCTTGGATCATTCACCCCTCCACTTT. This encodes CASSLDHSPLHF. The full variable domain, its missing parts supplied by reference TRBV7-9 and TRBJ1-6, is DTGVSQNPRHKITKRGQNVTFRCDPISEHNRLYWYRQTLGQGPEFLTYFQNEAQLEKSRLLSDRFSAERPKGSFSTLEIQRTEQGDSAMYLCASSLDHSPLHFGNGTRLTVT.

This clonotype was observed a few times. CDR3 nucleotide sequence: TGTGCCAGCAGTCTTCTCGGACCCTTGGCCCAAGAGACCCAGTACTTC. Translated: CASSLLGPLAQETQYF. The chain links TRBV6-9 to TRBJ2-5; D not certain. The CDR3 runs 16 residues. The germline CDR1 and CDR2 sequences are MNHGY and SVAAGI. Between the trimmed V and J ends, which lost 5 bases and 1 base, there was a span of 17 bases.

This clonotype was counted at least ten times. The rearrangement joins TRBV2 to TRBJ1-6, with 9 nucleotides matching TRBD1. Germline values: CDR1 SNHLY, CDR2 FYNNEI. The CDR3 extends over 14 amino acids. The V and J ends lost 5 bases and 9 bases, in that order; junction bases with no gene match: 5. DNA for the CDR3: TGTGCCAGCAGTCCCGGGACAGGGAGTTCACCCCTCCACTTT. Its translation: CASSPGTGSSPLHF.

This clonotype was seen many times. The genes are TRBV5-1 and TRBJ1-4; TRBD1 agrees at 7 bases. This CDR3 has 13 residues. Looked up from germline, CDR1 is SGHRS and CDR2 is YFSETQ. With 4 bases clipped from V and 8 bases from J, the junction kept 5 bases outside the gene matches. The CDR3 DNA follows: TGCGCCAGCAGCGTTGGGACAGACGAAAAACTGTTTTTT. Its protein is CASSVGTDEKLFF.

The rearrangement joins TRBV2 to TRBJ1-1, with D uncertain. Germline V gene data show CDR1 as SNHLY and CDR2 as FYNNEI. The CDR3 runs 14 residues. Trimming took off 2 bases at V and 0 bases at J, with 7 bases between the two ends. The chain's CDR3 is CASSEIRMNTEAFF. The CDR3 DNA follows: TGTGCCAGCAGTGAAATTCGGATGAACACTGAAGCTTTCTTT.

The rearrangement uses TRBV2 and TRBJ2-3; no clear D. CDR3 length: 14 amino acids. Germline CDR1 SNHLY, CDR2 FYNNEI. V was trimmed by 6 bases and J by 0 bases, leaving 10 bases between them. The CDR3 is CASRTPGSTDTQYF. CDR3 sequence (DNA): TGTGCCAGCAGGACCCCGGGTAGCACAGATACGCAGTATTTT.

This clonotype was seen ten or more times. The rearrangement links TRBV11-2 to TRBJ2-3, with no clear D. Germline CDR1 SGHAT, CDR2 FQNNGV. Trimming pared 1 base from V and 2 bases from J, leaving 10 bases between. CDR3 size: 15 residues. The CDR3 sequence: CASSLGGTLTDTQYF. As DNA, the CDR3 is TGTGCCAGCAGCTTAGGAGGAACCCTCACAGATACGCAGTATTTT.

This clonotype was counted once. The chain carries TRBV25-1 and TRBJ2-1; 10 nucleotides line up with TRBD2. This CDR3 comprises 17 residues. J lost 8 bases, V lost 1 base, and 11 bases had no gene match. Germline loops: CDR1 MGHDK, CDR2 SYGVNS. CDR3 coding DNA: TGTGCCAGCAGTGAATGCAGCGGGAGGGACGCTAGGGATGAGCAGTTCTTC. It codes for CASSECSGRDARDEQFF.

This clonotype has ten or more counts. The rearrangement links TRBV20-1 to TRBJ2-2; 9 bases fit TRBD2. The CDR3 is 13 residues long. V was pared by 6 bases and J by 6 bases, with 5 bases of the junction left unmatched. Germline values: CDR1 DFQATT, CDR2 SNEGSKA (reference sequence). CDR3 coding DNA: TGCAGTGCCCTTAGCGGGAGTTCCGGGGAGCTGTTTTTT. It codes for CSALSGSSGELFF.

This clonotype was found many times. The chain recombines TRBV2 with TRBJ1-2; no definite D call. This CDR3 comprises 15 residues. Germline loops: CDR1 SNHLY, CDR2 FYNNEI. V shed 3 bases and J shed 2 bases, with 13 bases lying between them. The CDR3 is CASSDEGAANYGYTF. The DNA of the CDR3 is TGTGCCAGCAGTGATGAGGGAGCAGCGAACTATGGCTACACCTTC.

In this sample, this clonotype turned up a few times. The rearrangement uses TRBV28 and TRBJ2-3; TRBD1 matches 10 bases. V was clipped by 7 bases and J by 2 bases; unmatched bases: 3. Per the germline V gene, CDR1 is MDHEN and CDR2 is SYDVKM. The CDR3 contains 14 residues. CDR3 sequence reads: CASTGTGVTDTQYF. DNA for the CDR3: TGTGCCAGCACCGGGACAGGGGTCACAGATACGCAGTATTTT.

The sample holds a few counts of this clonotype. The chain recombines TRBV20-1 with TRBJ2-7, with 8 bases identical to TRBD2. Unmatched junction bases numbered 11, after V lost 2 bases and J lost 5 bases. The CDR3 totals 15 residues. CDR1 and CDR2 (germline): DFQATT, SNEGSKA (reference sequence). CDR3 DNA sequence: TGCAGTGCTAGAAAAGCCGGGACTAGTACGGACGAGCAGTACTTC. Protein: CSARKAGTSTDEQYF.

The chain recombines TRBV18 with TRBJ2-1; unclear D gene. V lost 0 bases and J lost 0, with 6 bases in between. Germline-derived CDR1 and CDR2 are KGHSH and LQKENI. The CDR3 runs 15 residues. CDR3 sequence reads: CASSPPMGSYNEQFF. CDR3 DNA: TGTGCCAGCTCACCACCGATGGGCTCCTACAATGAGCAGTTCTTC.

This clonotype appeared many times. The chain links TRBV28 to TRBJ1-2, with a tentative D call TRBD1 (6 bases). Looked up from germline, CDR1 is MDHEN and CDR2 is SYDVKM. This CDR3 comprises 13 residues. Trimming left V 1 base short and J 8 bases short, with 11 bases between. In DNA, the CDR3 is TGTGCCAGCAGTTTATTTCGGGGGCGCGGCTACACCTTC. Translated: CASSLFRGRGYTF.

In its sample, this clonotype was seen many times. This chain uses TRBV29-1 with TRBJ1-1; 9 bases are shared with TRBD1. The V and J ends lost 7 bases and 0 bases, in that order; junction bases with no gene match: 3. The CDR3 loop spans 13 amino acids. Germline CDR1 and CDR2: SQVTM and ANQGSEA. CDR3 sequence reads: CSAGTGLNTEAFF. The CDR3, as DNA: TGCAGCGCCGGGACAGGGCTGAACACTGAAGCTTTCTTT.

At least ten counts were recorded for this clonotype. The V gene is TRBV12-3 or TRBV12-4, the J gene TRBJ2-3; TRBD2 might be the D (7 bases). Trimming pared 5 bases from V and 2 bases from J, leaving 20 bases between. CDR3 size: 17 residues. The CDR3 here is CASSPNLGGLSTDTQYF. CDR3 nucleotides: TGTGCCAGCAGTCCCAACTTGGGGGGGCTCTCCACAGATACGCAGTATTTT.

This clonotype has ten or more counts. The chain has TRBV9 and TRBJ2-1, with TRBD2 matching 9 bases. CDR1 is SGDLS, CDR2 YYNGEE, per germline. With V trimmed by 2 bases and J by 7 bases, 10 bases remained unmatched. The CDR3 contains 16 residues. The CDR3 DNA follows: TGTGCCAGCAGCGTCGGGTTGCGGGAGGGGAGGAATGAGCAGTTCTTC. It codes for CASSVGLREGRNEQFF.

The chain links TRBV16 to TRBJ2-4; no definite D call. Germline V gene data show CDR1 as KGHSY and CDR2 as FQNENV. The CDR3 contains 12 residues. The V end lost 0 bases, the J end lost 15 bases, and 12 bases lay between the germline ends. The CDR3 DNA follows: TGTGCCAGCAGCCAATCGAGACTTATTTCGTACTTC. This encodes CASSQSRLISYF.

In this sample, this clonotype turned up a few times. The rearrangement joins TRBV6-1 to TRBJ2-1; TRBD2 agrees at 10 bases. The trim removed 6 bases at V and 0 bases at J, leaving 5 bases unmatched. The CDR3 is made up of 16 amino acids. Per the germline V gene, CDR1 is MNHNS and CDR2 is SASEGT. CDR3: CASRRTSGSSYNEQFF. CDR3 DNA sequence: TGTGCCAGCAGAAGGACTAGCGGCAGCTCCTACAATGAGCAGTTCTTC.

This clonotype was counted at least ten times. In DNA form, the CDR3 reads TGTGCCAGCAGCTCCTTAGCGGGAAGGCACTACGAGCAGTACTTC. Translation gives CASSSLAGRHYEQYF. This sequence joins TRBV7-2 and TRBJ2-7; 8 bases line up with TRBD2. The germline V gene encodes CDR1 SGHTA and CDR2 FQGNSA. The CDR3 is 15 amino acids. V trimming: 4 bases; J trimming: 3 bases; junction bases outside the gene matches: 8. The variable domain in full, with the rest retrieved from reference TRBV7-2 and TRBJ2-7, is GAGVSQSPSNKVTEKGKDVELRCDPISGHTALYWYRQSLGQGLEFLIYFQGNSAPDKSGLPSDRFSAERTGGSVSTLTIQRTQQEDSAVYLCASSSLAGRHYEQYFGPGTRLTVT.

V is TRBV28 and J is TRBJ2-2, with D possibly TRBD2 on 6 matching bases. The CDR3 is 15 amino acids. CDR1 is MDHEN and CDR2 is SYDVKM in the germline V gene. V lost 3 bases to trimming and J lost 6 bases, with 14 bases between them. CDR3 nucleotides: TGTGCCAGCAGTTTTTTTGTGGGAGGAGCCGGGGAGCTGTTTTTT. Translating gives CASSFFVGGAGELFF.